This TCR beta chain was profiled in a study of technical replicates of blood from a few donors. Libraries were prepared by immunoSEQ multiplex PCR; TCRdb keeps only in-frame clonotypes and omits some of them. The data contain some 94,000 clones, roughly 95% of them seen just once; the ten biggest clones take up approximately 0.37%. The germline V gene has CDR1 ENHRY and CDR2 SYGVKD. The CDR3 contains 15 residues. The V gene lost 4 bases and the J gene lost 0 bases, with 13 bases spanning the gap. Sequenced: T cells isolated from PBMCs. The V call is TRBV10-3, the J call TRBJ2-7; maybe TRBD1 (6 bases). The origin of this receptor is a human donor in good health. The CDR3 region is CAISGSDRSSYEQYF. In DNA form, the CDR3 reads TGTGCCATCAGTGGATCCGACAGGAGCTCCTACGAGCAGTACTTC.